This TCR beta chain was retrieved from a study of shared clonotypes between healthy human individuals. The V segment lost 4 bases and the J segment 0 bases; nucleotides outside the gene matches: 4. Germline V gene sequence: CDR1 MDHEN, CDR2 SYDVKM. The CDR3 runs 15 residues. This table comes from immunoSEQ multiplex PCR, and its TCRdb copy is limited to in-frame clones, with some not included. The sample has a few hundred thousand clones; under 80% are singletons. The sequence came from a man aged 30 to 45 in good health. The chain carries TRBV28 and TRBJ2-7, with TRBD2 matching 9 bases. The sample consisted of memory CD4+ T cells sorted from blood. Subset denoted: CD45RA-negative fraction. The CDR3 spells CASSSQRGDSYEQYF. DNA of the CDR3: TGTGCCAGCAGTTCCCAGCGGGGGGACTCCTACGAGCAGTACTTC. Full variable domain (missing parts from reference TRBV28 and TRBJ2-7): DVKVTQSSRYLVKRTGEKVFLECVQDMDHENMFWYRQDPGLGLRLIYFSYDVKMKEKGDIPEGYSVSREKKERFSLILESASTNQTSMYLCASSSQRGDSYEQYFGPGTRLTVT.